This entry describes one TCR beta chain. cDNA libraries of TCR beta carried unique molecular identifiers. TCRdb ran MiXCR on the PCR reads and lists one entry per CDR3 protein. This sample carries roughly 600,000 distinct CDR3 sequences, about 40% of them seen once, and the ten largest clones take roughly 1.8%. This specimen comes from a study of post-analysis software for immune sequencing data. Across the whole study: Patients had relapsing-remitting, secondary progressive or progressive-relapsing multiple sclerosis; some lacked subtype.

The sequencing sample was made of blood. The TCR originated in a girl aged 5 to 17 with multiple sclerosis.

The CDR3 reads CASSRLSGELFF. DNA of the CDR3: TGTGCCAGCAGCCGGTTGTCGGGGGAGCTGTTTTTT. The chain couples TRBV6-5 to TRBJ2-2, with no clear D. V gave up 6 bases and J gave up 8 bases, with 10 bases separating them. Germline CDR1 reads MNHEY; CDR2 reads SVGAGI. The CDR3 sequence is 12 residues long.